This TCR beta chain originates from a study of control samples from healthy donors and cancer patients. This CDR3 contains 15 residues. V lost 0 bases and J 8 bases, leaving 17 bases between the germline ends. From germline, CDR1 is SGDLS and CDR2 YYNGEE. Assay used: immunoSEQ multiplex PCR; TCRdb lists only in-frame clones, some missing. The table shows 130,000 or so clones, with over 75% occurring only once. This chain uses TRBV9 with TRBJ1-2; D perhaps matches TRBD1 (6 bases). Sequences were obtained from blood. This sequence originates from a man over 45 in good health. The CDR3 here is CASSVGVTRGSGYTF. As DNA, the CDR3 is TGTGCCAGCAGCGTAGGGGTTACGAGGGGGAGCGGCTACACCTTC.